A selection of T cell receptor beta chains follows, all from one sample in a study of identical twins. Each CDR3 protein is one row after TCRdb ran MiXCR on the 5' RACE reads. The table includes about 890,000 distinct CDR3 sequences, 9% to 15% detected once. A further study also used this sample, focusing on yellow fever vaccine responses in identical twins.

The sequenced sample consisted of PBMCs. These receptor sequences come from a woman younger than 30 in good health. Both conserved end residues are part of each CDR3. The order of the fields is clone size, V gene, J gene, D gene, CDR3 DNA, CDR3 protein. The D gene is left open where the match is weak. Where a row states a size, it is once, few, many or the class of an expanded clone; other rows omit it.

few	TRBV7-6	TRBJ2-3	-	TGTGCCAGCAGCCACGGGACAAACCCCACAGATACGCAGTATTTT	CASSHGTNPTDTQYF
-	TRBV19	TRBJ2-2	-	TGTGCCAGTAGTACCGGACACATTAGCACCGGGGAGCTGTTTTTT	CASSTGHISTGELFF
few	TRBV20-1	TRBJ2-1	-	TGCAGTGCTAGGAGAATGGGGAATGAGCAGTTCTTC	CSARRMGNEQFF
many	TRBV5-1	TRBJ2-7	-	TGCGCCAGCAGCTTCAGGGTTGGGGAGTACGAGCAGTACTTC	CASSFRVGEYEQYF
-	TRBV24-1	TRBJ2-5	-	TGTGCCACCAGTGTTCCTTGGGGAGAGACCCAGTACTTC	CATSVPWGETQYF
-	TRBV20-1	TRBJ2-3	-	TGCAGTGCTAGAGATCCACGGGGCGGAGTTCCTAGCACAGATACGCAGTATTTT	CSARDPRGGVPSTDTQYF
few	TRBV18	TRBJ1-1	-	TGTGCCAGCTCACCTATTTTTGGAGCTGAAGCTTTCTTT	CASSPIFGAEAFF
-	TRBV29-1	TRBJ1-1	TRBD1	TGCAGCGTTGAAGATCAAGGGGGCGCCGGGTATAAAGCTTTCTTT	CSVEDQGGAGYKAFF
-	TRBV29-1	TRBJ1-1	-	TGCAGCGTTGAATCGGATAGTACAGGACAACAAGCTTTCTTT	CSVESDSTGQQAFF
-	TRBV6-5	TRBJ1-6	-	TGTGCCAGCAGTTACTCGGCCCCCCCGACAGTCAACTATAATTCACCCCTCCACTTT	CASSYSAPPTVNYNSPLHF
few	TRBV11-2	TRBJ2-1	TRBD2	TGTGCCAGCAGCTTACCTGGCGGGAGGGGCAATGAGCAGTTCTTC	CASSLPGGRGNEQFF
-	TRBV5-5	TRBJ1-1	-	TGTGCCAGCAGCTTGTACAGGGCACGTTGGAACACTGAAGCTTTCTTT	CASSLYRARWNTEAFF
many	TRBV27	TRBJ1-5	TRBD1	TGTGCCAGCAGTCCCCGGACAGGGGGCGATCAGCCCCAGCATTTT	CASSPRTGGDQPQHF
-	TRBV6-5	TRBJ2-1	-	TGTGCCAGCAGTTTATCTATAATCTTCTACAATGAGCAGTTCTTC	CASSLSIIFYNEQFF
-	TRBV6-1	TRBJ1-1	-	TGTGCCAGCAGCCCCAGGGCGGGGGGCCCCGAAGCTTTCTTT	CASSPRAGGPEAFF
few	TRBV5-1	TRBJ2-2	-	TGCGCCAGCAGCTTGGTACCAGTCGGCGGGGAGCTGTTTTTT	CASSLVPVGGELFF
-	TRBV7-8	TRBJ1-1	-	TGTGCCAGCAGCTCGTACGGGGACACTGAAGCTTTCTTT	CASSSYGDTEAFF
few	TRBV29-1	TRBJ2-7	-	TGCAGCGTCCAGGTCAACCCAGGCGAGCAGTACTTC	CSVQVNPGEQYF
-	TRBV20-1	TRBJ1-5	-	TGCAGTGCTAGGAGCAGCGCAAATCAGCCCCAGCATTTT	CSARSSANQPQHF
few	TRBV14	TRBJ2-4	-	TGTGCCAGCAGCCGGCGGCAGCGCGTGGAAAACATTCAGTACTTC	CASSRRQRVENIQYF
few	TRBV12-3/TRBV12-4	TRBJ1-2	-	TGTGCCAGCAGTATATTCAACCGACAGACGGGCTACACCTTC	CASSIFNRQTGYTF
-	TRBV10-3	TRBJ2-1	TRBD2	TGTGCCACCGGGACTAGCGGGGGGTCCCCGAGCTCCTACAATGAGCAGTTCTTC	CATGTSGGSPSSYNEQFF
few	TRBV12-3/TRBV12-4	TRBJ1-6	-	TGTGCCAGCAGTTTAGGGGGACTGAGAATCGAGTCACCCCTCCACTTT	CASSLGGLRIESPLHF
few	TRBV10-3	TRBJ2-5	-	TGTGCCACCGGGGAGGCGGAAAAGGAGACCCAGTACTTC	CATGEAEKETQYF
-	TRBV5-1	TRBJ1-2	-	TGCGCCAGCAGCTGGGGACCAGGGGTCGCTGGCTACACCTTC	CASSWGPGVAGYTF
-	TRBV2	TRBJ2-2	TRBD2	TGTGCCAGCAGGCTGACTAGCGGGAGTCCCGGGGAGCTGTTTTTT	CASRLTSGSPGELFF
-	TRBV6-1	TRBJ1-1	TRBD1	TGTGCCAGTCCACCGGGACAGGGGTACACTGAAGCTTTCTTT	CASPPGQGYTEAFF
-	TRBV20-1	TRBJ2-2	TRBD2	TGCAGTGCTAGCTGGACTAGCGGGAGGGCCGCGAACACCGGGGAGCTGTTTTTT	CSASWTSGRAANTGELFF
many	TRBV6-5	TRBJ2-3	-	TGTGCCAGCAGTTACTCGATTTGGGCGATAGATACGCAGTATTTT	CASSYSIWAIDTQYF
many	TRBV24-1	TRBJ2-1	-	TGTGCCACCAGTGATTCAGGGACCTACAATGAGCAGTTCTTC	CATSDSGTYNEQFF
few	TRBV9	TRBJ2-1	-	TGTGCCAGCAGCGTAGATGCCTCCTACAATGAGCAGTTCTTC	CASSVDASYNEQFF
-	TRBV10-3	TRBJ1-1	-	TGTGCCATCAGTGAGTATCCGGGGGGGAAGACTGAAGCTTTCTTT	CAISEYPGGKTEAFF
few	TRBV12-3/TRBV12-4	TRBJ2-1	-	TGTGCCAGCAGCCCGACTAAGCATGAGCAGTTCTTC	CASSPTKHEQFF
few	TRBV5-1	TRBJ1-4	TRBD1	TGCGCCAGCAGCTTTCGCGGGACAGGGACGGCAACTAATGAAAAACTGTTTTTT	CASSFRGTGTATNEKLFF
-	TRBV20-1	TRBJ2-1	TRBD2	TGCAGTGCTACCCGACTAGCGGGATACAATGAGCAGTTCTTC	CSATRLAGYNEQFF
many	TRBV20-1	TRBJ1-1	-	TGCAGTGCTTACATAGACAGAGACACTGAAGCTTTCTTT	CSAYIDRDTEAFF
-	TRBV4-2	TRBJ1-5	TRBD1	TGTGCCAGCAGGGACGGACAGGGTCTGGATCAGCCCCAGCATTTT	CASRDGQGLDQPQHF
-	TRBV5-1	TRBJ2-2	-	TGCGCCAGCAGCTGGACTGGGACGAACACCGGGGAGCTGTTTTTT	CASSWTGTNTGELFF
-	TRBV7-9	TRBJ2-1	TRBD2	TGTGCCAGCAGCTTTTTGTGGGGACTATCATACAATGAGCAGTTCTTC	CASSFLWGLSYNEQFF
-	TRBV12-3/TRBV12-4	TRBJ1-1	-	TGTGCCAGCAGCTCAGGGTTACACGGCGTAGCTGAAGCTTTCTTT	CASSSGLHGVAEAFF
-	TRBV2	TRBJ2-3	-	TGTGCCAGCAGTGCTGAGAACAGGAAGGATACGCAGTATTTT	CASSAENRKDTQYF
many	TRBV28	TRBJ2-4	TRBD1	TGTGCCAGCAGTTTATTAGGGACAGATAGGGACATTCAGTACTTC	CASSLLGTDRDIQYF
-	TRBV12-3/TRBV12-4	TRBJ2-1	TRBD1	TGTGCCAGCAGTTTAGGCCGGGACAGGGGGCTAGCTGGCTACAATGAGCAGTTCTTC	CASSLGRDRGLAGYNEQFF
many	TRBV12-3/TRBV12-4	TRBJ2-2	TRBD1	TGTGCCAGCAGTCCCCGGACAGGGTCCGTCACCGGGGAGCTGTTTTTT	CASSPRTGSVTGELFF
-	TRBV28	TRBJ2-1	-	TGTGCCAGCAGTTCCCTTGGTGGGATTAGCTCCTACAATGAGCAGTTCTTC	CASSSLGGISSYNEQFF
many	TRBV6-2/TRBV6-3	TRBJ2-7	TRBD2	TGTGCCAGCAGCCGACAAGGTAGCGGGAGATACGAGCAGTACTTC	CASSRQGSGRYEQYF
-	TRBV4-1	TRBJ2-3	TRBD2	TGCGCCAGCAGCCAAGGACGCGGGGGGGCCGCGGATACGCAGTATTTT	CASSQGRGGAADTQYF
few	TRBV5-1	TRBJ2-3	TRBD2	TGCGCCAGCAGCCCCCAGGGGCGGGGGGGTACAGATACGCAGTATTTT	CASSPQGRGGTDTQYF
-	TRBV28	TRBJ2-2	-	TGTGCCAGCAGTTTAAATCCCCAGGGCACCGGGGAGCTGTTTTTT	CASSLNPQGTGELFF
few	TRBV6-1	TRBJ2-7	-	TGTGCCAGCTGTCGTAGCCTGGGGCCCTACGAGCAGTACTTC	CASCRSLGPYEQYF
-	TRBV9	TRBJ2-1	TRBD2	TGTGCCAGCAGCCCTAGGACTAGCGGGAGTGTGGATGAGCAGTTCTTC	CASSPRTSGSVDEQFF
many	TRBV4-1	TRBJ1-6	-	TGCGCCAGCAGCCAAGAAGGGAGGGGAGCTAATTCACCCCTCCACTTT	CASSQEGRGANSPLHF
few	TRBV6-1	TRBJ2-1	-	TGTGCCAGCAGACCCAGACAGATATCCTTGGCCTACAATGAGCAGTTCTTC	CASRPRQISLAYNEQFF
many	TRBV27	TRBJ2-7	-	TGTGCCAGCAGTTTTGGACGGCTAAGCTCCTACGAGCAGTACTTC	CASSFGRLSSYEQYF